The 16 T cell receptor beta chains reported below all come from one sample, sequenced in a study of cytomegalovirus exposure and HLA in healthy donors. Both 60 Vbeta primers and 13 Jbeta primers went into the PCR. Sequencing used immunoSEQ multiplex PCR; TCRdb keeps in-frame clones, though not all of them. The data hold under 200,000 clones, with around 80% observed a single time. Material: PBMCs. All receptors derive from a man between 35 and 55 years old in good health and CMV-seronegative.

V and J are TRBV4-1 and TRBJ1-3; 8 nucleotides align to TRBD1. V was pared by 4 bases and J by 0 bases, with 20 bases of the junction left unmatched. The CDR3 length is 21 residues. Germline values: CDR1 MGHRA, CDR2 YSYEKL. CDR3 in amino acids: CASSRALVGVGQAPSGNTIYF. The DNA for the CDR3 is TGCGCCAGCAGCCGGGCCCTAGTCGGTGTGGGACAGGCACCCTCTGGAAACACCATATATTTT.

Written as DNA, the CDR3 is TGCAGCGTTGAAGACACGGGATCGAAAGAAAAACTGTTTTTT. This encodes CSVEDTGSKEKLFF. The chain has TRBV29-1 and TRBJ1-4; no reliable D call. This CDR3 contains 14 residues. The V gene's germline CDR1 is SQVTM and CDR2 ANQGSEA. The V gene lost 0 bases and the J gene lost 8 bases, with 13 bases spanning the gap.

The chain combines TRBV13 with TRBJ2-7; a possible D gene is TRBD2 (6 bases). V lost 5 bases and J lost 4, with 15 bases in between. The germline CDR1 and CDR2 sequences are PRHDT and FYEKMQ (reference sequence). This CDR3 has 14 amino acids. CDR3 region: CASSLTGLSYEQYV. The CDR3 DNA is TGTGCCAGCAGCCTTACGGGACTTTCGTACGAGCAGTACGTC.

The chain combines TRBV10-3 with TRBJ2-5, with TRBD2 as a possible D gene (7 bases). The V and J ends lost 11 bases and 4 bases respectively, with 17 bases between them. Germline CDR1 ENHRY, CDR2 SYGVKD. This CDR3 is built from 13 residues. CDR3 DNA: TGTGCCGGGGCGGGGGCCGGGGGAGAGACCCAGTACTTC. Translation gives CAGAGAGGETQYF.

The chain joins TRBV7-9 to TRBJ2-3; weak D call: TRBD2 (5 bases). Germline lookup yields CDR1 SEHNR and CDR2 FQNEAQ (reference sequence). The CDR3 consists of 15 residues. V was pared by 6 bases and J by 4 bases, with 17 bases between. In DNA, the CDR3 is TGTGCCAGCAGGGACCTAACTAGTGGGGCAGATACGCAGTATTTT. It translates to CASRDLTSGADTQYF.

V gene TRBV27 combines with J gene TRBJ2-7; 11 bases are shared with TRBD2. Looked up from germline, CDR1 is MNHEY and CDR2 is SMNVEV (reference sequence). This CDR3 is 15 amino acids long. The V segment lost 6 bases and the J segment 2 bases; nucleotides outside the gene matches: 6. The CDR3: CASRAPGLAAYEQYF. The CDR3 DNA reads as TGTGCCAGCAGGGCACCGGGACTAGCGGCCTACGAGCAGTACTTC.

The chain has TRBV2 and TRBJ1-2, with D possibly being TRBD1 (6 bases). Germline values: CDR1 SNHLY, CDR2 FYNNEI. V shed 7 bases and J shed 4 bases, with 10 bases lying between them. This CDR3 spans 12 amino acids. DNA of the CDR3: TGTGCCAGCACTACGACAGGCTATGGCTACACCTTC. Its protein is CASTTTGYGYTF.

The chain has TRBV4-1 and TRBJ2-3; 8 nucleotides agree with TRBD2. The CDR3 has 16 residues. CDR1 is MGHRA, CDR2 YSYEKL, per germline. Losses at the gene ends were 1 base for V and 4 bases for J; bases not matched to a gene: 7. The CDR3 reads CASSQASGSIADTQYF. In DNA, the CDR3 is TGCGCCAGCAGCCAAGCCAGCGGGAGTATCGCAGATACGCAGTATTTT.

This chain connects TRBV7-2 to TRBJ2-3; D is uncertain. The V end lost 10 bases, the J end lost 5 bases, and 19 bases lay between the germline ends. Germline V gene data show CDR1 as SGHTA and CDR2 as FQGNSA. The CDR3 runs to 14 residues. CDR3 loop: CATSAVPLLDTQYF. Written as DNA, the CDR3 is TGTGCCACAAGCGCAGTGCCCTTATTAGATACGCAGTATTTT. Together with reference TRBV7-2 and TRBJ2-3, the CDR3 gives the full variable domain: GAGVSQSPSNKVTEKGKDVELRCDPISGHTALYWYRQSLGQGLEFLIYFQGNSAPDKSGLPSDRFSAERTGGSVSTLTIQRTQQEDSAVYLCATSAVPLLDTQYFGPGTRLTVL.

V and J are TRBV5-4 and TRBJ1-1, with 10 bases matching TRBD1. Germline CDR1 and CDR2: SGHNT and YYREEE (reference sequence). The CDR3 is 14 amino acids. After removal of 1 base from V and 8 bases from J, the junction contained 5 bases not matched to a gene. CDR3 protein: CASSLWDRGREAFF. The CDR3 DNA is TGTGCCAGCAGCTTGTGGGACAGGGGCCGCGAAGCTTTCTTT.

This clone was observed a handful of times. The chain combines TRBV28 with TRBJ2-5; weak D call: TRBD2 (5 bases). The CDR3 sequence is 15 residues long. Trimming removed 2 bases at V and 6 bases at J, with 16 bases between. Germline values: CDR1 MDHEN, CDR2 SYDVKM. The DNA for the CDR3 is TGTGCCAGCAGTTTAGCCCGGGATCCCGAGCAGACCCAGTACTTC. Residues: CASSLARDPEQTQYF.

The chain uses TRBV18 and TRBJ2-7; D gene uncertain. The CDR3 has 14 amino acids. The V end was cut by 0 bases, the J end by 3 bases, with 9 bases between. CDR1 and CDR2 (germline): KGHSH, LQKENI. CDR3 nucleotide sequence: TGTGCCAGCTCACCACCGGCCTCCGACTACGAGCAGTACTTC. Translated: CASSPPASDYEQYF.

This chain links TRBV4-1 with TRBJ2-1; tentatively, D is TRBD1 (5 bases). The CDR3 sequence is 17 residues long. V lost 4 bases and J 6 bases, leaving 22 bases between the germline ends. Germline V gene data show CDR1 as MGHRA and CDR2 as YSYEKL. The CDR3 here is CASSPPLGKGFGNEQFF. The CDR3 bases are TGCGCCAGCAGCCCACCGCTGGGGAAGGGGTTTGGCAATGAGCAGTTCTTC.

This clone was counted a few times. The J gene is TRBJ2-1, the V gene TRBV5-1, with D tentatively TRBD1 (5 bases). The CDR3 totals 14 residues. Germline assignment: CDR1 SGHRS and CDR2 YFSETQ. V lost 4 bases to trimming and J lost 5 bases, with 13 bases between them. In DNA, the CDR3 is TGCGCCAGCAGCCCTCAAGGGGCTCACAATGAGCAGTTCTTC. This codes for CASSPQGAHNEQFF.

This rearrangement joins TRBV5-5 to TRBJ2-5; TRBD1 matches 8 bases. CDR3 size: 15 residues. V shed 4 bases, J shed 1 base, and the junction held 6 bases outside the gene matches. Looked up from germline, CDR1 is SGHKS and CDR2 is YYEKEE (reference sequence). In nucleotides, the CDR3 is TGTGCCAGCAGCCCCCTGGGACAGGTCCAAGAGACCCAGTACTTC. This translates into CASSPLGQVQETQYF.

The chain is built from TRBV2 and TRBJ2-1; D is perhaps TRBD1 (5 bases). Germline CDR1 is SNHLY and CDR2 is FYNNEI. The CDR3 runs to 11 residues. V lost 6 bases and J 9 bases, leaving 9 bases between the germline ends. DNA for the CDR3: TGTGCCAGCAGACCCAGGGTTGAGCAGTTCTTC. Residues: CASRPRVEQFF. Using reference TRBV2 and TRBJ2-1 for the parts outside the CDR3, the full variable domain is EPEVTQTPSHQVTQMGQEVILRCVPISNHLYFYWYRQILGQKVEFLVSFYNNEISEKSEIFDDQFSVERPDGSNFTLKIRSTKLEDSAMYFCASRPRVEQFFGPGTRLTVL.